This is a list of T cell receptor beta chains from one sample in a study of post-analysis software for immune sequencing data. TCRdb fed the PCR reads into MiXCR, producing one record per CDR3 protein. The table records over 700,000 distinct CDR3 sequences, roughly 27% of them present only once. Sample: blood. These receptors were obtained from a girl under 18 with multiple sclerosis. The CDR3 runs from the conserved cysteine through the conserved F or W. Each record gives: CDR3 protein, CDR3 DNA, V gene, J gene, clone size, D gene. The D gene is left open where the match is weak. Only some rows state a clone size, as once, few, many or a class for expanded clones.

cdr3_aa: CASSLVQGSYNEQFF
cdr3_nt: TGTGCCAGCAGCTTAGTGCAGGGGTCTTACAATGAGCAGTTCTTC
v_call: TRBV5-1
j_call: TRBJ2-1
clone_size: many
d_call: .

cdr3_aa: CASSLMGSRETQYF
cdr3_nt: TGCGCCAGCAGCTTGATGGGGAGCAGAGAGACCCAGTACTTC
v_call: TRBV5-1
j_call: TRBJ2-5
clone_size: .
d_call: .

cdr3_aa: CASSPGLIQETQYF
cdr3_nt: TGTGCCAGCAGCCCGGGTCTCATCCAAGAGACCCAGTACTTC
v_call: TRBV5-6
j_call: TRBJ2-5
clone_size: many
d_call: .

cdr3_aa: CASSSGFGQPQHF
cdr3_nt: TGTGCCAGCTCCAGTGGGTTTGGTCAGCCCCAGCATTTT
v_call: TRBV6-1
j_call: TRBJ1-5
clone_size: few
d_call: .

cdr3_aa: CSARVETRGRETQYF
cdr3_nt: TGCAGTGCTAGAGTTGAGACAAGGGGTAGGGAGACCCAGTACTTC
v_call: TRBV20-1
j_call: TRBJ2-5
clone_size: .
d_call: .

cdr3_aa: CASTLRGFGEQYF
cdr3_nt: TGTGCCAGCACGCTACGGGGATTTGGCGAGCAGTACTTC
v_call: TRBV12-3/TRBV12-4
j_call: TRBJ2-7
clone_size: many
d_call: .

cdr3_aa: CASSVVLLAGENEQFF
cdr3_nt: TGTGCCAGCAGCGTTGTGCTTCTAGCGGGAGAGAATGAGCAGTTCTTC
v_call: TRBV2
j_call: TRBJ2-1
clone_size: .
d_call: TRBD2

cdr3_aa: CASRGTPGGQFSWEQYF
cdr3_nt: TGTGCCAGCAGAGGAACCCCGGGGGGACAGTTTAGTTGGGAGCAGTACTTC
v_call: TRBV5-6
j_call: TRBJ2-5
clone_size: few
d_call: .

cdr3_aa: CASSHPITGSLSYNEQFF
cdr3_nt: TGTGCCAGCAGCCACCCCATCACAGGTTCCCTCTCCTACAATGAGCAGTTCTTC
v_call: TRBV7-9
j_call: TRBJ2-1
clone_size: .
d_call: .

cdr3_aa: CASSYDARAYEQYF
cdr3_nt: TGTGCCAGCAGTTACGACGCCAGGGCCTACGAGCAGTACTTC
v_call: TRBV6-6
j_call: TRBJ2-7
clone_size: .
d_call: .

cdr3_aa: CASKGQMNTEAFF
cdr3_nt: TGTGCCTCAAAGGGACAGATGAACACTGAAGCTTTCTTT
v_call: TRBV25-1
j_call: TRBJ1-1
clone_size: .
d_call: TRBD1

cdr3_aa: CASSLRAEQDEQFF
cdr3_nt: TGCGCCAGCAGCTTGAGGGCGGAGCAGGATGAGCAGTTCTTC
v_call: TRBV5-1
j_call: TRBJ2-1
clone_size: .
d_call: .

cdr3_aa: CASSPRGSGSYEQFF
cdr3_nt: TGTGCCAGCAGCCCCCGTGGTAGCGGGAGTTATGAGCAGTTCTTC
v_call: TRBV9
j_call: TRBJ2-1
clone_size: few
d_call: TRBD2

cdr3_aa: CASRPTASGPGDTQYF
cdr3_nt: TGCGCCAGCAGACCCACAGCTAGCGGGCCCGGGGATACGCAGTATTTT
v_call: TRBV5-1
j_call: TRBJ2-3
clone_size: .
d_call: TRBD2

cdr3_aa: CASSSRLLSSTNTQYF
cdr3_nt: TGTGCCAGCAGCTCTCGACTCCTAAGTTCGACTAATACGCAGTATTTT
v_call: TRBV9
j_call: TRBJ2-3
clone_size: .
d_call: .

cdr3_aa: CASSLGVRGGSYNSPLHF
cdr3_nt: TGTGCCAGCAGCTTAGGGGTTCGAGGAGGCTCCTATAATTCACCCCTCCACTTT
v_call: TRBV7-2
j_call: TRBJ1-6
clone_size: .
d_call: .

cdr3_aa: CSARDAGQGFSQPQHF
cdr3_nt: TGCAGTGCTAGAGATGCAGGACAGGGGTTTTCTCAGCCCCAGCATTTT
v_call: TRBV20-1
j_call: TRBJ1-5
clone_size: .
d_call: TRBD1

cdr3_aa: CASTRLGDSSTDTQYF
cdr3_nt: TGTGCCAGCACCCGCCTTGGGGACTCTAGCACAGATACGCAGTATTTT
v_call: TRBV27
j_call: TRBJ2-3
clone_size: .
d_call: .